A selection of T cell receptor beta chains follows, all from one sample in a study of cytomegalovirus exposure and HLA in healthy donors. Using immunoSEQ multiplex PCR, the repertoire was profiled, and TCRdb retains in-frame clones only, with some absent. In the table there are approximately 170,000 clones, 80% to 85% of which are singletons. Sequencing used PBMCs. The receptors were gathered from a man aged 45-65 years in good health and CMV-seropositive. Both conserved end residues are part of each CDR3. A D gene is named only where the DNA matches it firmly. Some rows have no size entry. The others give once, few or many, or a class for an expanded clone.

TRBD1,TRBV9,NA,TRBJ1-4,TGTGCCAGCAGCGCACAGGGGTTTTTGGAGGAAAAACTGTTTTTT,CASSAQGFLEEKLFF
TRBD1,TRBV27,NA,TRBJ1-2,TGTGCCAGCAGTTTTCCAGGGGGTGGCTACACCTTC,CASSFPGGGYTF
NA,TRBV29-1,NA,TRBJ1-1,TGCAGCGTTGGTGTCGTAAGGGGCGGGGACACTGAAGCTTTCTTT,CSVGVVRGGDTEAFF
TRBD2,TRBV7-9,NA,TRBJ2-1,TGTGCCAGCAGCTTAGGGACTAGCGGGAGAAATGAGCAGTTCTTC,CASSLGTSGRNEQFF
TRBD1,TRBV7-3,NA,TRBJ1-1,TGTGCCAGCAGCGCGGGGACAGGGAACACTGAAGCTTTCTTT,CASSAGTGNTEAFF
NA,TRBV28,NA,TRBJ1-6,TGTGCCAGCTTGACGGGACTGAAATCACCCCTCCACTTT,CASLTGLKSPLHF
TRBD1,TRBV6-1,NA,TRBJ2-7,TGTGCCAGCAGCGAGGGACAGGGTGAGCAGTACTTC,CASSEGQGEQYF
NA,TRBV6-4,NA,TRBJ2-3,TGTGCCAGCAGTGACCCCCCGGGGCGGGGGCGCACAGATACGCAGTATTTT,CASSDPPGRGRTDTQYF
TRBD2,TRBV10-2,NA,TRBJ2-1,TGCGCCAGCAGTGAAGAACCCGGGACTAGCGGGAGAGGGAGGCCCAATGAGCAGTTCTTC,CASSEEPGTSGRGRPNEQFF
TRBD1,TRBV28,NA,TRBJ2-7,TGTGCCAGCAGTTCTCCGGGACAGGGGGTCGAGCAGTACTTC,CASSSPGQGVEQYF
TRBD2,TRBV5-6,NA,TRBJ2-1,TGTGCCAGCAGCCAATCCCTCTACGGAGCGGGGGGATACAATGAGCAGTTCTTC,CASSQSLYGAGGYNEQFF
TRBD2,TRBV5-1,NA,TRBJ2-2,TGCGCCAGCGGGAGGGCGATTAGCGGGAACGACGCCGGGGAGCTGTTTTTT,CASGRAISGNDAGELFF
NA,TRBV18,NA,TRBJ1-1,TGTGCCAGCTCACCACCAAGGGGGAACACTGAAGCTTTCTTT,CASSPPRGNTEAFF
NA,TRBV6-1,NA,TRBJ2-3,TGTGCCAGCAGGGCAGGGTCCCGCACAGATACGCAGTATTTT,CASRAGSRTDTQYF
NA,TRBV11-2,few,TRBJ2-5,TGTGCCAGCAGACCCCTGGGGGGAGGGGGAGAGACCCAGTACTTC,CASRPLGGGGETQYF
NA,TRBV2,NA,TRBJ1-5,TGTGCCAGCAGACCAGAGCCCGCAGGGATCGGGCAGCCCCAGCATTTT,CASRPEPAGIGQPQHF
TRBD1,TRBV27,once,TRBJ2-6,TGTGCCAGCAGTACGACAGGGGACTCCTCTGGGGCCAACGTCCTGACTTTC,CASSTTGDSSGANVLTF
TRBD1,TRBV27,NA,TRBJ1-5,TGTGCCAGCAGTTTATCCGCGGACAGGGAGGGGTGGCAGCCCCAGCATTTT,CASSLSADREGWQPQHF
NA,TRBV28,NA,TRBJ1-5,TGTGCCAGCAGTTTATGGGAGAACAATCAGCCCCAGCATTTT,CASSLWENNQPQHF
NA,TRBV4-1,NA,TRBJ1-1,TGCGCCAGCAGCCCCGGGGTTATTCGGGGGAGGCTCATGAACACTGAAGCTTTCTTT,CASSPGVIRGRLMNTEAFF
NA,TRBV30,once,TRBJ2-1,TGTGCCTGGAGTAACGGGATAGGGAATGAGCAGTTCTTC,CAWSNGIGNEQFF
TRBD1,TRBV7-9,NA,TRBJ1-1,TGTGCCAGCAGTATAGACAGGGGGCAGACTGAAGCTTTCTTT,CASSIDRGQTEAFF
TRBD1,TRBV18,NA,TRBJ2-5,TGTGCCAGCTCACTCAAGACAGGGCAAAAAGAGACCCAGTACTTC,CASSLKTGQKETQYF
NA,TRBV7-3,once,TRBJ2-1,TGTGCCAGCAGCTCAGGCAATGAGCAGTTCTTC,CASSSGNEQFF
NA,TRBV21-1,NA,TRBJ1-1,TGTGCCAGCAGCAGGGGACACATGAACACTGAAGCTTTCTTT,CASSRGHMNTEAFF
TRBD2,TRBV7-9,NA,TRBJ2-1,TGTGCCAGCAGCTTATCCTCCGGGGGGATTTACAATGAGCAGTTCTTC,CASSLSSGGIYNEQFF
NA,TRBV15,NA,TRBJ1-4,TGTGCCACCGCGAGGCAGGGTAATGAAAAACTGTTTTTT,CATARQGNEKLFF
NA,TRBV18,NA,TRBJ2-7,TGTGCCAGCTCACCACGCAGGGAAGGGGAGCAGTACTTC,CASSPRREGEQYF
NA,TRBV6-1,NA,TRBJ2-7,TGTGCCAGCAGTGAAGGCCCGGGGTCAGCGGTCTACGAGCAGTACTTC,CASSEGPGSAVYEQYF
NA,TRBV4-1,NA,TRBJ2-7,TGCGCCAGCAGCCAGGCCGGGGCCTACGAGCAGTACTTC,CASSQAGAYEQYF
TRBD2,TRBV11-2,once,TRBJ2-3,TGTGCCAGCAGCTTTGGTAGCGGGGGGGCCACAGATACGCAGTATTTT,CASSFGSGGATDTQYF
NA,TRBV18,NA,TRBJ1-6,TGTGCCAGCTCACCTTTCGAGGCCTCAGAACCCTATAATTCACCCCTCCACTTT,CASSPFEASEPYNSPLHF
TRBD1,TRBV27,NA,TRBJ2-2,TGTGCCAGCAGTACGCCGAACAGGGGGGCCGGGGAGCTGTTTTTT,CASSTPNRGAGELFF
TRBD1,TRBV2,NA,TRBJ1-4,TGTGCCAGCCGGTCTAACAGGGGCCTTCCCGATAATGAAAAACTGTTTTTT,CASRSNRGLPDNEKLFF
TRBD1,TRBV19,NA,TRBJ1-6,TGTGCCAGTAGTAAGATGGGGGGACAGGGGAATTCACCCCTCCACTTT,CASSKMGGQGNSPLHF
TRBD2,TRBV4-1,NA,TRBJ2-7,TGCGCCAGCAGCCAAGATCGAGCGGGAGAGGGGTACGAGCAGTACTTC,CASSQDRAGEGYEQYF
NA,TRBV9,NA,TRBJ1-1,TGTGCCAGCAGCGTAGAGGGGTGGGGCACTGAAGCTTTCTTT,CASSVEGWGTEAFF
NA,TRBV5-1,few,TRBJ2-7,TGCGCCAGCAGCTTGGATGGGGACAATCCGACCTACGAGCAGTACTTC,CASSLDGDNPTYEQYF
TRBD1,TRBV5-6,NA,TRBJ2-7,TGTGCCAGCAGCTTGCCCTCGACAGGGCAGGGCGAGCAGTACTTC,CASSLPSTGQGEQYF
NA,TRBV6-1,NA,TRBJ1-4,TGTGCCAGCAGTGTGACAGTATCAACTAATGAAAAACTGTTTTTT,CASSVTVSTNEKLFF
TRBD1,TRBV5-1,NA,TRBJ1-1,TGCGCCAGCAGCTTCGGGACAGAGAACACTGAAGCTTTCTTT,CASSFGTENTEAFF
NA,TRBV9,NA,TRBJ2-2,TGTGCCAGCAGCGGAACTAACGGGGAGCTGTTTTTT,CASSGTNGELFF
NA,TRBV30,NA,TRBJ1-3,TGTGCCTGGATGGCAGGGGCGCCTGGAAACACCATATATTTT,CAWMAGAPGNTIYF
TRBD1,TRBV27,NA,TRBJ2-7,TGTGCCAGCAGTCCCGGACAGGGGTACGAGCAGTACTTC,CASSPGQGYEQYF
NA,TRBV6-5,NA,TRBJ2-7,TGTGCCAGCAGTGGGTTACAGGGTAGCGAGCAGTACTTC,CASSGLQGSEQYF
TRBD1,TRBV12-5,NA,TRBJ1-1,TGTGCTAGTGGAGCGTGGGACAGTCAGAACACTGAAGCTTTCTTT,CASGAWDSQNTEAFF
NA,TRBV27,NA,TRBJ2-7,TGTGCCAGCAGCCCTGGACAAGGGGGATACGAGCAGTACTTC,CASSPGQGGYEQYF
TRBD1,TRBV5-6,NA,TRBJ2-5,TGTGCCAGCAGCTTGGGCAGGGGGCATCAGGGGACCCAGTACTTC,CASSLGRGHQGTQYF